This entry lists 16 T cell receptor beta chains sequenced from one sample in a study of control samples from healthy donors and cancer patients. Measured with immunoSEQ multiplex PCR; TCRdb has only the in-frame clones, and not every one. The data contain approximately 120,000 clones, roughly nine tenths of them singletons. Specimen: blood. The receptors here all came from a man younger than 30 in good health.

This chain joins TRBV7-3 and TRBJ2-3; D ambiguous. CDR3 length: 14 residues. The V end lost 6 bases, the J end lost 1 base, and 11 bases lay between the germline ends. In germline, CDR1 is SGHTA, CDR2 FQGTGA. The CDR3 reads CASSSGGGTDTQYF. CDR3 bases: TGTGCCAGCAGTAGTGGCGGTGGCACAGATACGCAGTATTTT.

This chain joins TRBV29-1 and TRBJ2-7; perhaps TRBD1 as D (7 bases). The CDR3 runs to 13 residues. V lost 6 bases and J 4 bases, leaving 16 bases between the germline ends. Germline CDR1 SQVTM, CDR2 ANQGSEA. The CDR3 nucleotides are TGCAGCGTATACGGACAGGCGGGGTACGAGCAGTACTTC. Protein sequence: CSVYGQAGYEQYF.

The chain uses TRBV7-3 and TRBJ2-1, with TRBD1 matching over 9 bases. The CDR3 loop spans 19 amino acids. In germline, CDR1 is SGHTA, CDR2 FQGTGA. Trimming took 0 bases from V and 10 from J; bases not matched to a gene: 19. The CDR3 reads CASSLTRVVRDRVLEEQFF. For the CDR3, the DNA is TGTGCCAGCAGCTTAACTCGCGTGGTGAGGGACAGGGTCTTAGAGGAGCAGTTCTTC.

The chain recombines TRBV5-1 with TRBJ1-1; 7 positions match TRBD1. CDR1 SGHRS and CDR2 YFSETQ come from the germline V gene. The CDR3 sequence is 16 residues long. V shed 0 bases and J 0 bases; nucleotides not matched to a gene: 5. CDR3 bases: TGCGCCAGCAGCTTGGACAGGGGAAGGATGAACACTGAAGCTTTCTTT. It specifies CASSLDRGRMNTEAFF.

The rearrangement links TRBV14 to TRBJ2-6; 9 bases are shared with TRBD1. The junction had 10 bases not matched to a gene; V was cut back by 4 bases and J by 0 bases. CDR3 length: 19 amino acids. In germline, CDR1 is SGHDN, CDR2 FVKESK. The CDR3 is CASSPRVGQGDSGANVLTF. DNA of the CDR3: TGTGCCAGCAGCCCTCGGGTGGGACAGGGAGACTCTGGGGCCAACGTCCTGACTTTC.

This chain uses TRBV30 with TRBJ1-1; D gene ambiguous. Germline values: CDR1 GTSNPN, CDR2 SVGIG (reference sequence). Trimming pared 2 bases from V and 1 base from J, leaving 11 bases between. The CDR3 contains 14 residues. Written as DNA, the CDR3 is TGTGCCTGGAGTACCGAACGGTGGAACACTGAAGCTTTCTTT. Its translation is CAWSTERWNTEAFF.

This chain joins TRBV4-1 and TRBJ1-5; D not certain. CDR1 and CDR2 from the germline V gene are MGHRA and YSYEKL. The CDR3 is made up of 15 amino acids. V was pared by 4 bases and J by 7 bases, with 17 bases between. The CDR3 DNA is TGCGCCAGCAGCCTAACAGAGGGATTCGGGCAGCCCCAGCATTTT. Encoded protein: CASSLTEGFGQPQHF.

This clone occurred once. The V call is TRBV9, the J call TRBJ2-2, with D maybe TRBD1 (6 bases). The V and J ends lost 4 bases and 3 bases respectively, with 10 bases between them. CDR1 is SGDLS, CDR2 YYNGEE, per germline. The CDR3 sequence is 14 residues long. CDR3 sequence (DNA): TGTGCCAGCAGCCTGACAGGACACACCGGGGAGCTGTTTTTT. It encodes CASSLTGHTGELFF.

The J gene is TRBJ1-4, the V gene TRBV28; TRBD1 matches at 7 bases. V dropped 5 bases and J dropped 2; count of bases not matched to a gene: 5. Germline lookup yields CDR1 MDHEN and CDR2 SYDVKM. The CDR3 is 15 residues long. CDR3 sequence: CASSLPRGTNEKLFF. In DNA form, the CDR3 reads TGTGCCAGCAGTCTCCCCAGGGGGACTAATGAAAAACTGTTTTTT.

This chain connects TRBV2 to TRBJ2-2, with D perhaps TRBD1 (5 bases). CDR1 and CDR2 from the germline V gene are SNHLY and FYNNEI. This CDR3 is 16 amino acids long. V gave up 2 bases and J gave up 5 bases, with 15 bases separating them. The DNA for the CDR3 is TGTGCCAGCAGTGAACGAAGGGGCCCGAGGACCGGGGAGCTGTTTTTT. Its protein is CASSERRGPRTGELFF.

The rearrangement joins TRBV5-6 to TRBJ1-5; TRBD1 aligns across 9 bases. The V gene's germline CDR1 is SGHDT and CDR2 YYEEEE. The J segment lost 2 bases and the V segment lost 0 bases, leaving 9 bases of the junction unmatched. The CDR3 extends over 18 amino acids. DNA of the CDR3: TGTGCCAGCAGCTTGGAGGGACAGGGAATTCGTGGCAATCAGCCCCAGCATTTT. Encoded protein: CASSLEGQGIRGNQPQHF.

The V and J genes are TRBV6-5 and TRBJ1-1, with a weak D call TRBD1 (6 bases). The V end was cut by 6 bases, the J end by 4 bases, with 15 bases between. CDR3 length: 14 amino acids. Germline values: CDR1 MNHEY, CDR2 SVGAGI. The DNA of the CDR3 is TGTGCCAGCAGCGCCACTTACAGGGCCACTGAAGCTTTCTTT. Protein sequence: CASSATYRATEAFF.

The chain couples TRBV3-1 (or the pseudogene TRBV3-2) to TRBJ2-3; D possibly corresponds to TRBD2 (6 bases). Per germline, CDR1 LGHDT and CDR2 YNNKEL (reference sequence). This CDR3 comprises 15 residues. V was shortened by 4 bases and J by 2 bases, with 13 bases between the two germline ends. CDR3 region: CASSPGTGYTDTQYF. CDR3 DNA: TGTGCCAGCAGCCCCGGGACTGGATACACAGATACGCAGTATTTT.

The V and J genes are TRBV4-3 and TRBJ1-6; D unresolved. Per the germline V gene, CDR1 is LGHNA and CDR2 is YSLEER. V dropped 1 base and J dropped 7 bases, with 8 bases sitting between them. The CDR3 runs to 14 residues. CDR3 region: CASSQAARNSPLHF. DNA of the CDR3: TGCGCCAGCAGCCAAGCCGCCCGCAATTCACCCCTCCACTTT.

This chain links TRBV30 with TRBJ1-1; 9 nucleotides match TRBD1. Germline V lookup: CDR1 GTSNPN, CDR2 SVGIG (reference sequence). CDR3 length: 11 amino acids. Trimming removed 5 bases from V and 5 bases from J; junction bases left unmatched: 0. The CDR3 DNA follows: TGTGCCTGGGACAGGGGGACTGAAGCTTTCTTT. Translated: CAWDRGTEAFF.

V gene TRBV6-4 combines with J gene TRBJ2-1, with D perhaps matching TRBD2 (5 bases). Germline CDR1 and CDR2: MRHNA and SNTAGT. The length of the CDR3 is 14 residues. V lost 4 bases to trimming and J lost 0 bases, with 7 bases between them. The CDR3 nucleotides read TGTGCCAGCAGTGTAGGGAGCTCCTACAATGAGCAGTTCTTC. Translating it yields CASSVGSSYNEQFF.